This T cell receptor (beta chain) is from a study of monozygotic twins with inflammatory bowel disease. Notes on the study in general: Immunosuppressive treatments differing between patients may have added repertoire variability.

A word on this clonotype: The target antigen is unknown.

Researchers isolated total RNA from whole blood without sorting T cells. The UMIs contained a 6-nucleotide sample barcode. They were added by template switching during cDNA synthesis. TCRalpha and TCRbeta cDNA went through two nested PCRs of approximately 17 and 9 cycles. No DNA is given; TCRdb re-called the 5' RACE reads and lists each CDR3 protein once. The sample includes some 130,000 distinct CDR3 sequences. The sequence was obtained from a human donor with ulcerative colitis or Crohn's disease, or a healthy co-twin of an affected twin (not recorded which). The sequencing input was blood.

CDR3 loop: CSAGQSLGNTIYF. J is TRBJ1-3 and V is TRBV29-1; there is no DNA to check the TCRdb D call of TRBD1. Germline-derived CDR1 and CDR2 are SQVTM and ANQGSEA. This CDR3 spans 13 amino acids.